This T cell receptor (beta chain) stems from a study of CD8 T cells in ankylosing spondylitis. Findings of the study overall: One TCR beta motif, made up of about 8 highly homologous variants, appeared characteristic of ankylosing spondylitis blood. Peripheral blood samples showed relatively rare disease-linked clones, and these clones were CD8+.

TCRdb re-derived calls from the 5' RACE reads in MiXCR, one entry per CDR3 protein. The top ten hold approximately 0.46% of the sample, which has about 800,000 distinct CDR3 sequences, about 10% seen once. Germline V CDR1 and CDR2: SGHVS, FNYEAQ. Trimming cost V 1 base and J 3 bases; bases outside gene matches: 15. The CDR3 is 20 residues long. Remarks on this clonotype: Its antigen remains unknown.

Sequenced material: blood, either unsorted or a sorted T cell fraction (not recorded which). The clonotype originates from a male donor with ankylosing spondylitis. The chain employs TRBV7-6 and TRBJ2-1, with TRBD2 matching 10 bases. The CDR3 reads CASSLGTSFYTSGIYNEQFF. The CDR3 nucleotides are TGTGCCAGCAGCTTAGGTACTTCCTTCTATACTAGCGGGATCTACAATGAGCAGTTCTTC.